The sequence of this T cell receptor (beta chain) was determined in a study of blood T cells in healthy people across ages. Regarding the study as a whole: The study could not conclusively compare naive and antigen-experienced cells, given its unsorted PBMCs.

The length of the CDR3 is 15 residues. Germline loops: CDR1 MNHEY, CDR2 SMNVEV (reference sequence). As concerns this clonotype: No antigen is known for it. Mismatch with germline at one junction end may stem from a read error.

With a J-beta primer mix and a sample-barcoded 5' primer, a second PCR ran about 6 to 11 cycles. TCRdb passed the 5' RACE reads through MiXCR, listing each CDR3 protein once. The data show fewer than 1.5 million distinct CDR3 sequences, around 39% seen once. The sequencing sample was made of blood. The receptor comes from a woman aged 18 to 35 in good health. The chain joins TRBV27 to TRBJ2-3, with 9 nucleotides matching TRBD2. CDR3 region: CASSFAGGQVDTQYF. CDR3 DNA: TGTGCCAGTAGTTTTGCGGGGGGGCAGGTAGATACGCAGTATTTT.